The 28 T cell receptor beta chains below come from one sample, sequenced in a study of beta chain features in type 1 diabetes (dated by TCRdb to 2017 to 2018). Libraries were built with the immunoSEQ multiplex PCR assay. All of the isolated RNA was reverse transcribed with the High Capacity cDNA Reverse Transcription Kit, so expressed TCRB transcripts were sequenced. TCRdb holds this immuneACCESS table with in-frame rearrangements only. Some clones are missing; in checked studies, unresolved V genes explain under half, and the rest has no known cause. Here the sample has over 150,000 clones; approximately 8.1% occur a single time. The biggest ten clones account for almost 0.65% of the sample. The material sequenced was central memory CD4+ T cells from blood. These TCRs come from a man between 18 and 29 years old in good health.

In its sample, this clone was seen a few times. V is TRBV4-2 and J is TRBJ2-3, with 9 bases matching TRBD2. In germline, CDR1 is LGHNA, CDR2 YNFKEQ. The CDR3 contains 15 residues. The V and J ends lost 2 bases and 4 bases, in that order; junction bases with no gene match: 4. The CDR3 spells CASSQKRGASDTQYF. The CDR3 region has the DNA TGTGCCAGCAGCCAAAAGCGGGGGGCGTCAGATACGCAGTATTTT.

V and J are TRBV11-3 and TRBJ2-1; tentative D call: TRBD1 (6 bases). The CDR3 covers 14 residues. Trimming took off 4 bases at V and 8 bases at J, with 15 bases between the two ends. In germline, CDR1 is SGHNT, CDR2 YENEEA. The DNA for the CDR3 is TGTGCCAGCAGCTCAGGGGCATGGGGCGATGAGCAGTTCTTC. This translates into CASSSGAWGDEQFF.

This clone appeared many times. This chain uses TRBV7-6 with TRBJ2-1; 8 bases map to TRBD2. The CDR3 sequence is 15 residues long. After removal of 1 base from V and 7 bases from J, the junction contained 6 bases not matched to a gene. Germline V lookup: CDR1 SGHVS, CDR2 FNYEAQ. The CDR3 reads CASSLGASGQNEQFF. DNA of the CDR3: TGTGCCAGCAGCTTAGGAGCTAGCGGGCAAAATGAGCAGTTCTTC.

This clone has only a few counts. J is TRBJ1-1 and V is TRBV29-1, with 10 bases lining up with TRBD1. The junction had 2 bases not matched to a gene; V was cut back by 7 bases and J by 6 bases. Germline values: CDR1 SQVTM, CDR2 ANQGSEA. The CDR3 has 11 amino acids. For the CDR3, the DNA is TGCAGCGGAGGGACAGGGGCTGAAGCTTTCTTT. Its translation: CSGGTGAEAFF.

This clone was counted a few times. In DNA, the CDR3 is TGTGCCAGCAGCCCCGGGACAGGGGACTACAATGAGCAGTTCTTC. Protein: CASSPGTGDYNEQFF. The chain couples TRBV5-4 to TRBJ2-1; TRBD1 aligns across 10 bases. The trim removed 4 bases at V and 3 bases at J, leaving 4 bases unmatched. The CDR3 spans 15 residues. CDR1 is SGHNT and CDR2 is YYREEE in the germline V gene (reference sequence).

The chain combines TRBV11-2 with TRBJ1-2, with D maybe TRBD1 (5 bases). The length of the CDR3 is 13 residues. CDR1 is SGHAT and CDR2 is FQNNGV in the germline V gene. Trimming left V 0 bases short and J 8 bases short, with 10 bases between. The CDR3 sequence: CASSLEGGRGYTF. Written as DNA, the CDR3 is TGTGCCAGCAGCTTAGAGGGGGGAAGGGGCTACACCTTC.

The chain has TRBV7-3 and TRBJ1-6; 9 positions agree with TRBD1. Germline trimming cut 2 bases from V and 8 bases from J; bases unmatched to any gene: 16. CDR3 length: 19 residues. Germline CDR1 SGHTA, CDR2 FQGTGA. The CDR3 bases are TGTGCCAGCAGCTTAGGGAACAGGGGGCGTAGCCTTCTTGATTCACCCCTCCACTTT. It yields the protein CASSLGNRGRSLLDSPLHF.

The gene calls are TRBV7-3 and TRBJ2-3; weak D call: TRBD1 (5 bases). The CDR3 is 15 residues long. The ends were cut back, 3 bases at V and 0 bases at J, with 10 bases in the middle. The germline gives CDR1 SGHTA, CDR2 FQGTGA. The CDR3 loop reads CASSFRGLSTDTQYF. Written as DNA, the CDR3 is TGTGCCAGCAGCTTTAGGGGTTTAAGCACAGATACGCAGTATTTT.

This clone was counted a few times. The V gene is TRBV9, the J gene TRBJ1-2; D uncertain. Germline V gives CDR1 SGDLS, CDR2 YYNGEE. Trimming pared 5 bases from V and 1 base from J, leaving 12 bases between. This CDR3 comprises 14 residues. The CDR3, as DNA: TGTGCCAGCAGGGGAAGCGAGGGTAACTATGGCTACACCTTC. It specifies CASRGSEGNYGYTF.

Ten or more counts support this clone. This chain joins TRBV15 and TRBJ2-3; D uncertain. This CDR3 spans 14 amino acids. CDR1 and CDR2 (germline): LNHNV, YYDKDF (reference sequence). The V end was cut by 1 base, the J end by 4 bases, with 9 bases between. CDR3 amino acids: CATSRGLGSDTQYF. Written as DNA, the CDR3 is TGTGCCACCAGCAGAGGCCTAGGTTCAGATACGCAGTATTTT.

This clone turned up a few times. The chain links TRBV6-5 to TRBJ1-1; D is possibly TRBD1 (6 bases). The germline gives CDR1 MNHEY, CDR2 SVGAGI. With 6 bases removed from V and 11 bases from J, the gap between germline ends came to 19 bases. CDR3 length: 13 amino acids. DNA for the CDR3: TGTGCCAGCAGCCCCTCCGGGGGGGCAGCGGCTTTCTTT. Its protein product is CASSPSGGAAAFF.

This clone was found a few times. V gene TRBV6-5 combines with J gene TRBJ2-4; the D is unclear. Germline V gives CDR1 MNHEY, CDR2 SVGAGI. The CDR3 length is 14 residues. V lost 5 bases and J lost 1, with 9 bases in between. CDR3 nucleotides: TGTGCCAGCAGTGAGTCCTGGGCCAAAAACATTCAGTACTTC. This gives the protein CASSESWAKNIQYF.

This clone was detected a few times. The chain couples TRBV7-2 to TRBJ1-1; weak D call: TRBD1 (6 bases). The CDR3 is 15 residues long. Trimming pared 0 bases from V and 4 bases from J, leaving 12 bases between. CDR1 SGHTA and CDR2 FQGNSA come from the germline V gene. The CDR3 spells CASSLAVQGPTEAFF. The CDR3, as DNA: TGTGCCAGCAGCTTAGCGGTGCAGGGGCCCACTGAAGCTTTCTTT. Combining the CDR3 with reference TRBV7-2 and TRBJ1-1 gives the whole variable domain GAGVSQSPSNKVTEKGKDVELRCDPISGHTALYWYRQSLGQGLEFLIYFQGNSAPDKSGLPSDRFSAERTGGSVSTLTIQRTQQEDSAVYLCASSLAVQGPTEAFFGQGTRLTVV.

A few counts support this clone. CDR3: CASSARGVGAYNEQFF. The DNA for the CDR3 is TGTGCCAGCAGCGCCCGCGGGGTGGGGGCCTACAATGAGCAGTTCTTC. The gene calls are TRBV7-9 and TRBJ2-1; maybe TRBD2 (6 bases). V lost 5 bases and J 2 bases, leaving 16 bases between the germline ends. CDR1 and CDR2 (germline): SEHNR, FQNEAQ (reference sequence). This CDR3 spans 16 amino acids.

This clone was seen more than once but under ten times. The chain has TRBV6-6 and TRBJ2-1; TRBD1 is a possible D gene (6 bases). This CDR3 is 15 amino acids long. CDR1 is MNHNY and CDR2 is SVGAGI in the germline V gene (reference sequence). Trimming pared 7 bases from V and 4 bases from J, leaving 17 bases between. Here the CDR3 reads CASKTLQGSYNEQFF. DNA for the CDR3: TGTGCCAGCAAGACCCTACAGGGTTCATACAATGAGCAGTTCTTC.

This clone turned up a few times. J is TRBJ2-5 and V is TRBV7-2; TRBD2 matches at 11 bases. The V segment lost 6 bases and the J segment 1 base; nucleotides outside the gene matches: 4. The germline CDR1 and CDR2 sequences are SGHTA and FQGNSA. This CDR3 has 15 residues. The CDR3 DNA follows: TGTGCCAGCAGGGGTCTAGCGGGGGGCCAAGAGACCCAGTACTTC. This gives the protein CASRGLAGGQETQYF.

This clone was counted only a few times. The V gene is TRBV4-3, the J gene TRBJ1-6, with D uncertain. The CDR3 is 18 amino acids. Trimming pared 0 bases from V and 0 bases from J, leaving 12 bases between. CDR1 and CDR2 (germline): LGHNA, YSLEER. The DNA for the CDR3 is TGCGCCAGCAGCCAAGATAGAAAGAAAAGCTCCTATAATTCACCCCTCCACTTT. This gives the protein CASSQDRKKSSYNSPLHF.

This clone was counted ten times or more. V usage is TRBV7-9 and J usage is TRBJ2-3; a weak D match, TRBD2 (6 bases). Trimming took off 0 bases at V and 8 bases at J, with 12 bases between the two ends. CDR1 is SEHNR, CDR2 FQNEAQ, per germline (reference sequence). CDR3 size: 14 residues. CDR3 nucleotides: TGTGCCAGCAGCTTAGCGGGACTCGCTCCTACGCAGTATTTT. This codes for CASSLAGLAPTQYF.

CDR3 sequence reads: CASSPLHRGSGANVLTF. CDR3 nucleotides: TGTGCCAGCTCACCACTTCACAGGGGCTCTGGGGCCAACGTCCTGACTTTC. The rearrangement joins TRBV18 to TRBJ2-6; 7 bases map to TRBD1. The V segment lost 1 base and the J segment 0 bases; nucleotides outside the gene matches: 3. CDR3 length: 17 amino acids. CDR1 and CDR2 (germline): KGHSH, LQKENI.

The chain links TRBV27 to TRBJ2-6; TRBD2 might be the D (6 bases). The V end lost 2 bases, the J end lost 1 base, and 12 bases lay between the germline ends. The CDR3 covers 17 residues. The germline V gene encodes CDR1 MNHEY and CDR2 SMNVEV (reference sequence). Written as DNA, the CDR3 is TGTGCCAGCAGTTTAACCGGGAGAGCTTCTGGGGCCAACGTCCTGACTTTC. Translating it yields CASSLTGRASGANVLTF.

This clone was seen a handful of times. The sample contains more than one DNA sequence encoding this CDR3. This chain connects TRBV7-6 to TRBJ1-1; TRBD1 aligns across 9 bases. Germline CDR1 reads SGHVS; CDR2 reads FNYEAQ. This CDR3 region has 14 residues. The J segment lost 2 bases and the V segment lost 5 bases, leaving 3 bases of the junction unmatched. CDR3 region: CASSRTGANTEAFF. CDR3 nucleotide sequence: TGTGCCAGCAGCCGGACAGGGGCCAACACTGAAGCTTTCTTT.

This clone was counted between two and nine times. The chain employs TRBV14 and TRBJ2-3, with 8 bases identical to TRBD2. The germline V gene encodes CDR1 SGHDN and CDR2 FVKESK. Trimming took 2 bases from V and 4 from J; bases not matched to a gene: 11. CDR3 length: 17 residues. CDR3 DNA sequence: TGTGCCAGCAGCCAATCGGCGTATCCGGGACTAGCAGATACGCAGTATTTT. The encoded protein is CASSQSAYPGLADTQYF.

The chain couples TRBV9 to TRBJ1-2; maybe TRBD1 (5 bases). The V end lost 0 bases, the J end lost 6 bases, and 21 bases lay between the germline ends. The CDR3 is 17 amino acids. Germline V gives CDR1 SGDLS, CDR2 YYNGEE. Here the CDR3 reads CASSVAGVGVWRDGYTF. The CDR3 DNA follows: TGTGCCAGCAGCGTAGCTGGGGTAGGGGTTTGGCGCGATGGCTACACCTTC.

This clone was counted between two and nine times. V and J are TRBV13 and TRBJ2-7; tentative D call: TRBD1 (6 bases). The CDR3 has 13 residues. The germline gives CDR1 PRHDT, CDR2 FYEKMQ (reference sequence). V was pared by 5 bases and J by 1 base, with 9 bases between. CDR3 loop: CASSRDTSYEQYF. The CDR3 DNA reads TGTGCCAGCAGCCGGGACACTTCCTACGAGCAGTACTTC. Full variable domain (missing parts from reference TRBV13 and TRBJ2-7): AAGVIQSPRHLIKEKRETATLKCYPIPRHDTVYWYQQGPGQDPQFLISFYEKMQSDKGSIPDRFSAQQFSDYHSELNMSSLELGDSALYFCASSRDTSYEQYFGPGTRLTVT.

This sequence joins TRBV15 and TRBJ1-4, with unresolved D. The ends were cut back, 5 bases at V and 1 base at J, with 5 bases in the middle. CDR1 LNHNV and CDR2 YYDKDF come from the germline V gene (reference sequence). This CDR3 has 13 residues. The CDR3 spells CATSVETNEKLFF. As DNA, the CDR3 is TGTGCCACCAGCGTAGAAACTAATGAAAAACTGTTTTTT. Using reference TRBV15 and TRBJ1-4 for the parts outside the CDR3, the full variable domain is DAMVIQNPRYQVTQFGKPVTLSCSQTLNHNVMYWYQQKSSQAPKLLFHYYDKDFNNEADTPDNFQSRRPNTSFCFLDIRSPGLGDTAMYLCATSVETNEKLFFGSGTQLSVL.

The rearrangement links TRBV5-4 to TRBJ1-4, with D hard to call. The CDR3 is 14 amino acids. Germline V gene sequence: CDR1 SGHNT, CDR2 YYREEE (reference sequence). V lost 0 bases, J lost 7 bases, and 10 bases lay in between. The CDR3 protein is CASSLGRAGEKLFF. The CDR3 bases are TGTGCCAGCAGCTTGGGGAGGGCGGGTGAAAAACTGTTTTTT.

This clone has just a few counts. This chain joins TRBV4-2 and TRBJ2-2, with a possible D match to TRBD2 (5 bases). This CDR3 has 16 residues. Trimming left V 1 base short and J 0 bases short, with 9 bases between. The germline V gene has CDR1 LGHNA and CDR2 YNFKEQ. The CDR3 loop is CASSQVQAANTGELFF. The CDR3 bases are TGTGCCAGCAGCCAAGTTCAAGCGGCGAACACCGGGGAGCTGTTTTTT.

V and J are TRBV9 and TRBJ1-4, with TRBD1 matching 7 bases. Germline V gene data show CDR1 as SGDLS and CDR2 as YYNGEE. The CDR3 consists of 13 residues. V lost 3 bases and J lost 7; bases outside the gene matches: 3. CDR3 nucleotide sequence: TGTGCCAGCAGCGCAGGGGGTTTTGAAAAACTGTTTTTT. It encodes CASSAGGFEKLFF.